This entry lists 26 T cell receptor beta chains sequenced from one sample in a study of T cell repertoires in cytomegalovirus infection (dated by TCRdb to between 2018 and 2021). Sequencing relied on an Illumina HiSeq 1500. Through fastp at Q25 and MiXCR, TCRdb rebuilt clones from the public reads, retaining in-frame beta chains. Every entry covers one CDR3 protein and lists the most common genes and DNA from its rows. Here the sample has approximately 170,000 distinct CDR3 sequences; about 15% occur a single time. The ten largest clones represent around 20% of the sample. The source material was CD8+ T cells from PBMCs. The receptors originated from a human donor in good health (CMV status not recorded). Some clones in this sample may be carry-over from other donors' samples.

The CDR3 reads CASSLEGGNSNQPQHF. As DNA, the CDR3 is TGTGCCAGCAGCTTAGAAGGTGGGAATAGCAATCAGCCCCAGCATTTT. The chain employs TRBV7-6 and TRBJ1-5; D gene unclear. CDR1 is SGHVS, CDR2 FNYEAQ, per germline. The CDR3 length is 16 residues. The germline V and J ends were trimmed by 1 base and 0 bases, with 10 bases remaining between them. The full variable domain, completed using reference TRBV7-6 and TRBJ1-5, is GAGVSQSPRYKVTKRGQDVALRCDPISGHVSLYWYRQALGQGPEFLTYFNYEAQQDKSGLPNDRFSAERPEGSISTLTIQRTEQRDSAMYRCASSLEGGNSNQPQHFGDGTRLSIL.

With regard to this clonotype: It may be a read error: a sequence one base away is much more abundant. The chain has TRBV7-2 and TRBJ2-7; weak D call: TRBD2 (6 bases). The CDR3 is 14 amino acids. Per germline, CDR1 SGHTA and CDR2 FQGNSA. V lost 1 base to trimming and J lost 5 bases, with 12 bases between them. CDR3 in DNA: TGTGCCAGCAGCTTAGGACTAGGGTCCCACGAGCAGTACTTC. It codes for CASSLGLGSHEQYF.

V gene TRBV29-1 combines with J gene TRBJ2-5, with TRBD1 matching over 11 bases. The germline V gene encodes CDR1 SQVTM and CDR2 ANQGSEA. This CDR3 has 16 amino acids. J was trimmed by 1 base and V by 6 bases; bases with no gene match: 10. The CDR3 DNA reads as TGCAGCGTGCGAGGACAGGGGGCTATGTTCCAAGAGACCCAGTACTTC. Translating gives CSVRGQGAMFQETQYF. Together with reference TRBV29-1 and TRBJ2-5, the CDR3 gives the full variable domain: SAVISQKPSRDICQRGTSLTIQCQVDSQVTMMFWYRQQPGQSLTLIATANQGSEATYESGFVIDKFPISRPNLTFSTLTVSNMSPEDSSIYLCSVRGQGAMFQETQYFGPGTRLLVL.

The chain joins TRBV4-2 to TRBJ2-3, with TRBD2 identical over 10 bases. J was trimmed by 6 bases and V by 4 bases; bases with no gene match: 10. The CDR3 consists of 16 residues. Germline assignment: CDR1 LGHNA and CDR2 YNFKEQ. The CDR3 spells CASSLRTSGETDTQYF. Written as DNA, the CDR3 is TGTGCCAGCAGCCTACGGACTAGCGGAGAGACCGATACGCAGTATTTT.

There are a few counts of this clonotype. The V call is TRBV7-9, the J call TRBJ1-1; D gene ambiguous. Between the trimmed V and J ends, which lost 5 bases and 8 bases, there was a span of 12 bases. The CDR3 has 12 residues. CDR1 is SEHNR and CDR2 is FQNEAQ in the germline V gene (reference sequence). The CDR3 DNA reads as TGTGCCAGCAGCCCCTACAACGGGGAAGCTTTCTTT. Translating it yields CASSPYNGEAFF.

This clonotype has just a few counts. The chain links TRBV4-3 to TRBJ2-7; D is perhaps TRBD2 (7 bases). The CDR3 contains 17 residues. CDR1 is LGHNA and CDR2 is YSLEER in the germline V gene. V was pared by 1 base and J by 0 bases, with 16 bases between. The CDR3 coding sequence is TGCGCCAGCAGCCAAGGATTCGGGGGCGGGAGCTCCTACGAGCAGTACTTC. Translated, it gives CASSQGFGGGSSYEQYF.

This clonotype appeared a few times. This chain links TRBV27 with TRBJ2-1, with D unclear. Germline V CDR1 and CDR2: MNHEY, SMNVEV (reference sequence). Trimming left V 0 bases short and J 6 bases short, with 6 bases between. CDR3 length: 13 residues. CDR3 loop: CASSLSTTNEQFF. CDR3 DNA: TGTGCCAGCAGTTTATCGACGACCAATGAGCAGTTCTTC.

V gene TRBV5-1 combines with J gene TRBJ2-5, with D unresolved. The CDR3 sequence is 13 residues long. The germline CDR1 and CDR2 sequences are SGHRS and YFSETQ. V was trimmed by 7 bases and J by 5 bases, leaving 15 bases between them. The CDR3 reads CASHTDSRETQYF. DNA of the CDR3: TGCGCCAGCCACACCGACTCTCGGGAGACCCAGTACTTC. Full variable domain (missing parts from reference TRBV5-1 and TRBJ2-5): KAGVTQTPRYLIKTRGQQVTLSCSPISGHRSVSWYQQTPGQGLQFLFEYFSETQRNKGNFPGRFSGRQFSNSRSEMNVSTLELGDSALYLCASHTDSRETQYFGPGTRLLVL.

This chain links TRBV6-2 or TRBV6-3 with TRBJ1-5; 7 bases line up with TRBD1. The ends lost 4 bases at V and 5 bases at J; junction bases unmatched: 14. The CDR3 has 17 residues. CDR1 is MNHEY and CDR2 is SVGEGT in the germline V gene. CDR3 coding DNA: TGTGCCAGCAGTTCTAAAGGGGACCGGGACAGAGATCAGCCCCAGCATTTT. Amino acid sequence: CASSSKGDRDRDQPQHF.

This clonotype was seen a handful of times. This chain uses TRBV7-3 with TRBJ1-1; TRBD1 might be the D (5 bases). V lost 1 base and J lost 5, with 11 bases in between. Germline loops: CDR1 SGHTA, CDR2 FQGTGA. This CDR3 is built from 14 residues. This CDR3 is CASSLRGGKTEAFF. As DNA, the CDR3 is TGTGCCAGCAGCTTAAGGGGGGGAAAAACTGAAGCTTTCTTT.

The chain combines TRBV7-2 with TRBJ1-2; unclear D gene. Germline values: CDR1 SGHTA, CDR2 FQGNSA. V dropped 1 base and J dropped 3 bases, with 9 bases sitting between them. CDR3 length: 14 residues. The CDR3 spells CASSLEWQYYGYTF. The CDR3 DNA is TGTGCCAGCAGCTTAGAGTGGCAGTACTATGGCTACACCTTC.

This clonotype was picked up a small number of times. The rearrangement uses TRBV28 and TRBJ2-2; TRBD1 agrees at 7 bases. CDR1 and CDR2 (germline): MDHEN, SYDVKM. V dropped 1 base and J dropped 6; count of bases not matched to a gene: 2. This CDR3 has 14 residues. CDR3 in amino acids: CASSLYRGPGELFF. The CDR3 DNA reads as TGTGCCAGCAGTTTATACAGGGGACCCGGGGAGCTGTTTTTT.

This clonotype was seen a few times. Germline is not matched at one junction end, which may reflect a read error. The CDR3 DNA sequence: TGTGCCAGCAGCGTAGCCTATGCTAATGAAAAACTGTTTTTT. As protein: CASSVAYANEKLFF. The chain employs TRBV7-2 and TRBJ1-4, with D hard to call. Germline-derived CDR1 and CDR2 are SGHTA and FQGNSA. This CDR3 spans 14 amino acids.

J is TRBJ1-2 and V is TRBV7-9; a weak D match, TRBD1 (5 bases). V was pared by 5 bases and J by 4 bases, with 8 bases between. The CDR3 consists of 12 residues. The germline CDR1 and CDR2 sequences are SEHNR and FQNEAQ (reference sequence). This CDR3 is CASSPGTYGYTF. CDR3 bases: TGTGCCAGCAGCCCCGGGACCTATGGCTACACCTTC.

For the CDR3, the DNA is TGTGCCAGCAGTTTATCGCGGAGGAGGATTTACAATGAGCAGTTCTTC. Its translation: CASSLSRRRIYNEQFF. This chain joins TRBV27 and TRBJ2-1; D might be TRBD2 (5 bases). The CDR3 is made up of 16 amino acids. Trimming pared 0 bases from V and 4 bases from J, leaving 13 bases between. Germline V gene data show CDR1 as MNHEY and CDR2 as SMNVEV (reference sequence).

The chain recombines TRBV5-4 with TRBJ2-1; the match to TRBD1 covers 10 bases. The V gene end was trimmed by 3 bases and the J gene end by 9 bases; junction bases not matched to a gene: 6. Germline V CDR1 and CDR2: SGHNT, YYREEE (reference sequence). The CDR3 runs to 14 residues. CDR3 residues: CASSSGTGEAEQFF. DNA for the CDR3: TGTGCCAGCAGCTCGGGGACAGGGGAGGCTGAGCAGTTCTTC.

This clonotype was seen a few times. J is TRBJ1-4 and V is TRBV6-6; D uncertain. CDR1 and CDR2 (germline): MNHNY, SVGAGI (reference sequence). V lost 7 bases to trimming and J lost 6 bases, with 9 bases between them. The length of the CDR3 is 12 residues. The CDR3 region is CASISGDEKLFF. CDR3 sequence (DNA): TGTGCCAGCATTTCGGGAGATGAAAAACTGTTTTTT.

The V call is TRBV9, the J call TRBJ1-5, with D maybe TRBD1 (5 bases). CDR1 is SGDLS and CDR2 is YYNGEE in the germline V gene. This CDR3 contains 15 residues. V shed 0 bases and J shed 3 bases, with 10 bases lying between them. CDR3 sequence (DNA): TGTGCCAGCAGCGTAGTAGGGGCCCCCAATCAGCCCCAGCATTTT. Its translation is CASSVVGAPNQPQHF. The variable domain in full, completed from reference TRBV9 and TRBJ1-5, reads DSGVTQTPKHLITATGQRVTLRCSPRSGDLSVYWYQQSLDQGLQFLIQYYNGEERAKGNILERFSAQQFPDLHSELNLSSLELGDSALYFCASSVVGAPNQPQHFGDGTRLSIL.

The J gene is TRBJ1-2, the V gene TRBV27, with 7 positions matching TRBD1. CDR1 and CDR2 (germline): MNHEY, SMNVEV (reference sequence). V lost 2 bases, J lost 5 bases, and 8 bases stayed unmatched. This CDR3 is built from 15 residues. DNA for the CDR3: TGTGCCAGCAGTTTAAGTGGGACAGCGGTATATGGCTACACCTTC. Protein: CASSLSGTAVYGYTF.

This chain joins TRBV10-3 and TRBJ1-2; D ambiguous. Trimming stripped 3 bases from V and 8 bases from J, with 13 bases between. Germline values: CDR1 ENHRY, CDR2 SYGVKD. This CDR3 spans 13 amino acids. The CDR3 protein is CAISDVYPEGYTF. The CDR3 DNA sequence: TGTGCCATCAGTGACGTCTACCCGGAAGGCTACACCTTC.

This clonotype was counted a few times. This rearrangement joins TRBV12-5 to TRBJ1-3; the match to TRBD1 covers 7 bases. Per the germline V gene, CDR1 is LGHNT and CDR2 is FRNRAP. CDR3 length equals 14 residues. V was pared by 5 bases and J by 2 bases, with 3 bases of the junction left unmatched. The DNA for the CDR3 is TGTGCTAGTGGTCCCGACAGGGCTGGAAACACCATATATTTT. It specifies CASGPDRAGNTIYF.

This clonotype was seen a few times. V usage is TRBV6-2 or TRBV6-3 and J usage is TRBJ2-5; D possibly corresponds to TRBD2 (6 bases). Germline-derived CDR1 and CDR2 are MNHEY and SVGEGT. Trimming removed 6 bases at V and 5 bases at J, with 19 bases between. CDR3 size: 15 residues. The CDR3 here is CASSPGLPDRETQYF. CDR3 coding DNA: TGTGCCAGCAGCCCCGGACTACCCGATCGTGAGACCCAGTACTTC.

The sample holds a few counts of this clonotype. J is TRBJ2-5 and V is TRBV7-8, with 7 bases fitting TRBD2. Germline CDR1 SGHVS, CDR2 FQNEAQ. The CDR3 contains 15 residues. Losses at the gene ends were 1 base for V and 5 bases for J; bases not matched to a gene: 7. CDR3 nucleotide sequence: TGTGCCAGCAGCTTAGACGAGCGGGGTGGTGAGACCCAGTACTTC. Translating it yields CASSLDERGGETQYF. The full variable domain, completed using reference TRBV7-8 and TRBJ2-5, is GAGVSQSPRYKVAKRGQDVALRCDPISGHVSLFWYQQALGQGPEFLTYFQNEAQLDKSGLPSDRFFAERPEGSVSTLKIQRTQQEDSAVYLCASSLDERGGETQYFGPGTRLLVL.

This clonotype was seen a few times. One junction end disagrees with the germline gene, perhaps due to a read error. This chain links TRBV6-1 with TRBJ2-1; 10 bases are shared with TRBD2. This CDR3 comprises 16 residues. The germline V gene has CDR1 MNHNS and CDR2 SASEGT. This CDR3 reads CASGDSGRTPFNEQFF. CDR3 bases: TGTGCCAGCGGTGATAGCGGGAGGACCCCCTTCAATGAGCAGTTCTTC.

The genes are TRBV12-3 or TRBV12-4 and TRBJ2-2; D is uncertain. The V and J ends lost 5 bases and 2 bases respectively, with 15 bases between them. The CDR3 has 16 residues. The CDR3 region is CASSLNYGVNTGELFF. For the CDR3, the DNA is TGTGCCAGCAGTCTCAACTACGGCGTAAACACCGGGGAGCTGTTTTTT.

This clonotype appeared many times. The chain recombines TRBV7-8 with TRBJ1-1; 9 positions agree with TRBD1. The CDR3 is 17 residues long. The junction had 8 bases not matched to a gene; V was cut back by 0 bases and J by 3 bases. From germline, CDR1 is SGHVS and CDR2 FQNEAQ. Here the CDR3 reads CASSLAPLGQGYTEAFF. In DNA, the CDR3 is TGTGCCAGCAGCTTAGCGCCCTTGGGACAGGGTTACACTGAAGCTTTCTTT.